This record covers a single T cell receptor (beta chain). This clonotype occurred many times. Its antigen has not been determined. Base qualities are not provided; no much larger clone lies one nucleotide away. This specimen belongs to a study of T cells in Graves' hyperthyroidism and ophthalmopathy (dated by TCRdb to the late 2010s). Notes on the research overall: Peripheral blood was sampled at the time of initial diagnosis, prior to any treatment. TCR V-J signatures able to tell the groups apart were searched for in a discovery cohort of 95 or so patients, of whom under 45 had Graves' ophthalmopathy and 57 had stable Graves' hyperthyroidism. In addition, the study compared T-cell repertoires in thyroid tissue and in blood from five to seven Graves' hyperthyroidism patients. Following sampling, methimazole starting at 30 mg daily was given to hyperthyroidism patients, and high-dose intravenous methylprednisolone was given to ophthalmopathy patients. Prospective prediction of ophthalmopathy was tested in an independent validation cohort consisting of 18 hyperthyroidism patients and 17 patients who later progressed to ophthalmopathy. The 75 to 100 discovery patients were randomly split 7:3 into training and test sets. TCR Vbeta CDR3 sequencing of fewer than 150 peripheral blood samples (43 ophthalmopathy, 75 hyperthyroidism and approximately 17 progressor patients) is reported in the paper.

Stable Graves' hyperthyroidism was defined as the absence of progression to ophthalmopathy over 18 months of follow-up. The hyperthyroidism patients were between 18 and 65 years old and newly diagnosed, with a disease duration of less than 2 months. The study excluded patients with uncontrolled infections, other autoimmune diseases, pregnancy or lactation. Clinical symptoms, serum thyroxine and TRAb, thyroid ultrasound, and orbital computed tomography formed the basis for the diagnoses. Ficoll-Paque density gradient centrifugation was used to isolate PBMCs from about 9 ml of fresh peripheral blood. Total RNA was extracted with Trizol reagent, and quality was checked on an Agilent 2100 Bioanalyzer. What the research found in general, with its limitations: In cross-validation, a model built on a 13 V-J signature told ophthalmopathy apart from stable hyperthyroidism with approximately 90% sensitivity and about 81% specificity, and in testing the same model reached 80%/75%. Most expanded thyroid clonotypes (frequency above 0.001) were also found in blood, which suggests that blood repertoires may mirror thyroid immune responses. Sample size was not statistically predetermined, and investigators were not blinded to group allocation. In validation, the model predicted progression to ophthalmopathy with approximately 71% sensitivity and 72% to 75% specificity, a median of around 6.6 months before onset.

According to the germline V gene (reference sequence), CDR1 reads MNHNY and CDR2 reads SVGAGI. V and J lose 2 bases and 5 bases, and a span of 9 bases separates them. From the cysteine through the phenylalanine, the CDR3 covers 14 amino acids. Here the CDR3 DNA is all that survives: 42 bases in frame from base 1. Amplification of TCR beta CDR3 regions was carried out from RNA transcripts. The TCR CDR3 was subjected to a first round of RT-PCR using the HTBI primer set and the Qiagen OneStep RT-PCR kit. The libraries were constructed in a second round of multiplex PCR and then size-selected and purified. Paired-end sequencing of the libraries was performed with 100 bp reads on an Illumina HiSeq2000. As for the original processing: SOAPnuke was used to process the raw data, throwing out any read that contained adapters or uncalled bases, had a mean Phred below 15, or lacked an exact constant-primer or identifier match. COPE v1.2.5 was used to merge the high-quality paired reads, and each unique nucleotide sequence was defined as a clonotype. MiTCR v1.1 was used to align the clonotypes against IMGT TRBV, TRBD and TRBJ reference segments. Only V-J combinations with frequency above 0.0001, covering 99% to 99.2% of repertoires, were analysed. A TCS score was defined as the ratio between F50 (clonal expansion) and ExV (chaos), using BLOSUM62-based TCRdist between CDR3 peptides within each V-J. Welch's t-statistics and random forest reduced fewer than 600 V-J features to some 14, which were used in a naive Bayes classifier (R e1071). TCRdb reprocessing: public reads trimmed at Q25 with fastp, clones called with MiXCR, in-frame beta chains kept. One record per CDR3 amino acid sequence lists the most common genes and DNA. It is TCRdb's table, rather than the study itself, that gives the V and J calls and clone size. The sample data list 500,000 to 750,000 distinct CDR3 sequences, and 15% to 18% of these were observed just once. Around 7.8% of the sample is in the top ten clones.

Sample: blood. The receptor's source is a woman aged 25-40 years with Graves' hyperthyroidism. The chain joins TRBV6-6 to TRBJ2-2, with the D gene too uncertain to name. CDR3 loop: CASSYSFSTGELFF. The DNA sequence is as follows: TGTGCCAGCAGTTACAGCTTTAGTACCGGGGAGCTGTTTTTT.